This passage covers 31 T cell receptor beta chains from one sample sequenced in a study of T cells expressing NK-cell markers. TCRdb reprocessed the 5' RACE reads and keeps a single row for each CDR3 protein, giving no DNA. This sample's clone table lists some 300,000 distinct CDR3 sequences. Specimen: blood T cells: a sorted CD56 or NKG2C T cell subset, CD4+ or CD8+ T cells, or bulk PBMC T cells (not recorded which). All receptors come from a man aged 18 to 29 in good health.

The chain carries TRBV5-6 and TRBJ2-2; there is no DNA to check the TCRdb D call of TRBD2. The CDR3 runs to 16 residues. In germline, CDR1 is SGHDT, CDR2 YYEEEE. CDR3 loop: CASFWRSPGGTGELFF.

The rearrangement links TRBV7-2 to TRBJ2-2. Looked up from germline, CDR1 is SGHTA and CDR2 is FQGNSA. This CDR3 is 12 amino acids long. The CDR3 here is CASTVNTGELFF.

This sequence joins TRBV5-1 and TRBJ2-4; the D call from TCRdb, TRBD1, cannot be confirmed without DNA. CDR3 length equals 16 residues. Germline CDR1 is SGHRS and CDR2 is YFSETQ. The CDR3 is CASSLGYRGVGDIQYF.

The chain carries TRBV27 and TRBJ1-1; absent DNA, TCRdb's TRBD1 call cannot be checked. In germline, CDR1 is MNHEY, CDR2 SMNVEV (reference sequence). The CDR3 spans 12 residues. CDR3 in amino acids: CASGREMGRAFF.

CDR3: CASSSVGTQFF. The chain joins TRBV12-3 or TRBV12-4 to TRBJ2-1. The CDR3 length is 11 residues.

The chain employs TRBV4-1 and TRBJ2-5; the TCRdb D gene call, TRBD1, has no DNA to confirm it. Germline CDR1 and CDR2: MGHRA and YSYEKL. The CDR3 sequence is 17 residues long. The CDR3: CASSQERTGGRVQTQYF.

The chain joins TRBV12-3 or TRBV12-4 to TRBJ2-1; TCRdb indicates TRBD2, and absent DNA this call remains unverified. CDR3 length equals 13 residues. The CDR3 protein is CASRREDYNEQFF.

J is TRBJ2-1 and V is TRBV6-1. Germline lookup yields CDR1 MNHNS and CDR2 SASEGT. CDR3 length: 15 residues. This chain's CDR3 is CASSLAGVPYNEQFF.

The rearrangement uses TRBV4-2 and TRBJ2-1; TCRdb designates TRBD2, a call that cannot be tested without DNA. The CDR3 consists of 17 residues. Germline V gives CDR1 LGHNA, CDR2 YNFKEQ. CDR3: CASSQDNLAGIYNEQFF.

The gene calls are TRBV20-1 and TRBJ2-7; the TRBD1 assignment by TCRdb is unverifiable without DNA. Germline CDR1 and CDR2: DFQATT and SNEGSKA (reference sequence). This CDR3 contains 13 residues. The chain's CDR3 is CSASQGRADEQYF.

The chain is built from TRBV5-1 and TRBJ2-1. Germline values: CDR1 SGHRS, CDR2 YFSETQ. The CDR3 length is 14 residues. The CDR3 loop reads CASSNQGHLNEQFF.

This chain's CDR3 is CASRLALPTSGGGCSYNEQFF. This rearrangement joins TRBV12-2 to TRBJ2-1; without DNA, the TCRdb call of TRBD2 cannot be checked. TRBV12-2 is classified as a pseudogene. The length of the CDR3 is 21 residues.

The chain links TRBV19 to TRBJ2-7; the TRBD1 assignment by TCRdb is unverifiable without DNA. Germline values: CDR1 LNHDA, CDR2 SQIVND (reference sequence). The CDR3 is 14 residues long. This chain's CDR3 is CASSTVGADYEQYF.

The chain carries TRBV15 and TRBJ2-1; TCRdb's D call of TRBD2 is untestable without DNA. This CDR3 has 14 residues. The germline CDR1 and CDR2 sequences are LNHNV and YYDKDF (reference sequence). CDR3 protein: CATSAEGRYNEQFF.

This sequence joins TRBV29-1 and TRBJ2-3; TCRdb proposes TRBD1, but this gene call is untestable without DNA. Germline V lookup: CDR1 SQVTM, CDR2 ANQGSEA. The CDR3 extends over 13 amino acids. This CDR3 reads CSASPGTGGTQYF.

The chain carries TRBV29-1 and TRBJ1-2. This CDR3 has 11 amino acids. From germline, CDR1 is SQVTM and CDR2 ANQGSEA. CDR3 region: CSVRRGLGYTF. The whole variable domain, filled in from reference TRBV29-1 and TRBJ1-2, reads SAVISQKPSRDICQRGTSLTIQCQVDSQVTMMFWYRQQPGQSLTLIATANQGSEATYESGFVIDKFPISRPNLTFSTLTVSNMSPEDSSIYLCSVRRGLGYTFGSGTRLTVV.

J is TRBJ2-4 and V is TRBV15. The CDR3 is 11 amino acids. Germline V lookup: CDR1 LNHNV, CDR2 YYDKDF (reference sequence). CDR3 loop: CATSRENIQYF.

The chain joins TRBV18 to TRBJ2-5. CDR1 is KGHSH, CDR2 LQKENI, per germline. The length of the CDR3 is 14 residues. CDR3: CASSPPAAQETQYF.

This rearrangement joins TRBV5-1 to TRBJ2-3; TCRdb gives TRBD1 as the D gene, but with no DNA this cannot be confirmed. This CDR3 comprises 14 residues. CDR1 is SGHRS, CDR2 YFSETQ, per germline. This CDR3 reads CASSGGQVRDTQYF.

This chain connects TRBV3-1 to TRBJ1-1. Per germline, CDR1 LGHDT and CDR2 YNNKEL (reference sequence). CDR3 length equals 11 residues. CDR3 loop: CATSSSTEAFF. The variable domain in full, with the rest retrieved from reference TRBV3-1 and TRBJ1-1, is DTAVSQTPKYLVTQMGNDKSIKCEQNLGHDTMYWYKQDSKKFLKIMFSYNNKELIINETVPNRFSPKSPDKAHLNLHINSLELGDSAVYFCATSSSTEAFFGQGTRLTVV.

CDR3 loop: CASSPEGVSGANVLTF. The chain combines TRBV5-1 with TRBJ2-6; TCRdb picks TRBD1, but there is no DNA to check that call. Germline V lookup: CDR1 SGHRS, CDR2 YFSETQ. There are 16 residues in the CDR3.

The chain is built from TRBV6-5 and TRBJ2-2; the D call from TCRdb, TRBD2, cannot be confirmed without DNA. The length of the CDR3 is 16 residues. Germline CDR1 reads MNHEY; CDR2 reads SVGAGI. The CDR3 reads CASSYRRGGNTGELFF.

The V call is TRBV7-9, the J call TRBJ2-4; TCRdb selects TRBD2, and the lack of DNA leaves this call unchecked. Germline values: CDR1 SEHNR, CDR2 FQNEAQ (reference sequence). The CDR3 is made up of 15 amino acids. The CDR3 sequence is CASSLGEGSKNIQYF. Variable domain in full (rest from reference TRBV7-9 and TRBJ2-4): DTGVSQNPRHKITKRGQNVTFRCDPISEHNRLYWYRQTLGQGPEFLTYFQNEAQLEKSRLLSDRFSAERPKGSFSTLEIQRTEQGDSAMYLCASSLGEGSKNIQYFGAGTRLSVL.

The genes are TRBV12-3 or TRBV12-4 and TRBJ2-5; no DNA is available, so the TRBD2 call from TCRdb remains unchecked. The CDR3 covers 15 residues. The chain's CDR3 is CASSINRARGETQYF.

V and J are TRBV6-2 or TRBV6-3 and TRBJ2-7; TCRdb outputs TRBD2, but without DNA this stays unchecked. Germline V gene data show CDR1 as MNHEY and CDR2 as SVGEGT. CDR3 length equals 14 residues. CDR3 sequence: CASGGRPQAYEQYF.

The chain is built from TRBV4-2 and TRBJ2-2; TCRdb's D call, TRBD2, is unchecked because there is no DNA. CDR3 length: 16 residues. Germline V CDR1 and CDR2: LGHNA, YNFKEQ. CDR3 sequence reads: CASSQARTAQPGELFF.

The chain employs TRBV29-1 and TRBJ2-3; as DNA is missing, the TRBD2 call by TCRdb cannot be tested. Per germline, CDR1 SQVTM and CDR2 ANQGSEA. There are 13 residues in the CDR3. CDR3 loop: CSVLPPNGDTQYF.

This chain joins TRBV5-6 and TRBJ2-5; as DNA is missing, the TRBD1 call by TCRdb cannot be tested. This CDR3 contains 15 residues. From germline, CDR1 is SGHDT and CDR2 YYEEEE. Here the CDR3 reads CASSFLGQSQETQYF.

This chain joins TRBV2 and TRBJ2-2; TCRdb reports TRBD2, a call that lacks DNA to check it against. The CDR3 extends over 21 amino acids. CDR1 and CDR2 from the germline V gene are SNHLY and FYNNEI. CDR3 loop: CASIQYRDSGRSPWVAGELFF.

The V call is TRBV12-3 or TRBV12-4, the J call TRBJ1-5; without DNA, the TCRdb call of TRBD1 cannot be checked. This CDR3 has 15 amino acids. CDR3: CASSSPDRTNQPQHF.

This chain links TRBV6-5 with TRBJ2-2; TCRdb lists TRBD1, though no DNA is available to test this call. Germline assignment: CDR1 MNHEY and CDR2 SVGAGI. The CDR3 runs 15 residues. CDR3 sequence reads: CASSSQGVDTGELFF.